This T cell receptor beta chain was captured in a study of T cell repertoires in cytomegalovirus infection. MiXCR was run by TCRdb on the reads, yielding one entry per CDR3 protein. The sample contains about 830,000 distinct CDR3 sequences, 30% to 35% of which appear only once. The CDR3 spans 13 residues. Germline V gene sequence: CDR1 MNHEY, CDR2 SVGAGI. V lost 0 bases, J lost 7 bases, and 9 bases lay in between. This clonotype has a handful of counts. The antigen remains undetermined. The gene calls are TRBV6-5 and TRBJ1-1; D remains unclear. The TCR comes from a human donor in good health (CMV status not recorded). Some clones in this sample may be carry-over from other donors' samples. Sample: cultured CD8+ T cells from PBMCs, taken from culture after CMV antigen stimulation. The CDR3 DNA is TGTGCCAGCAGTTACTCCCTTGGGGTTGAAGCTTTCTTT. Translation: CASSYSLGVEAFF.